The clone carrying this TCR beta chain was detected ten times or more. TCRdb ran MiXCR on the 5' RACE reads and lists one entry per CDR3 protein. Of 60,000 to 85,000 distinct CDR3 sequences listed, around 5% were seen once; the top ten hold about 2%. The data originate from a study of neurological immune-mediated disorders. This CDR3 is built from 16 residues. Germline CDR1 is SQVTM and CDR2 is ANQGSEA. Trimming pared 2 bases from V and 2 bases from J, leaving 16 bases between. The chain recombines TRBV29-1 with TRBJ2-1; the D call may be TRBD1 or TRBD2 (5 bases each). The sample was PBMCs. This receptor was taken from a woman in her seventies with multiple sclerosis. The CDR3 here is CSVEHPGTQPYNEQFF. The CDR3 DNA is TGCAGCGTTGAACATCCCGGGACGCAGCCCTACAATGAGCAGTTCTTC.